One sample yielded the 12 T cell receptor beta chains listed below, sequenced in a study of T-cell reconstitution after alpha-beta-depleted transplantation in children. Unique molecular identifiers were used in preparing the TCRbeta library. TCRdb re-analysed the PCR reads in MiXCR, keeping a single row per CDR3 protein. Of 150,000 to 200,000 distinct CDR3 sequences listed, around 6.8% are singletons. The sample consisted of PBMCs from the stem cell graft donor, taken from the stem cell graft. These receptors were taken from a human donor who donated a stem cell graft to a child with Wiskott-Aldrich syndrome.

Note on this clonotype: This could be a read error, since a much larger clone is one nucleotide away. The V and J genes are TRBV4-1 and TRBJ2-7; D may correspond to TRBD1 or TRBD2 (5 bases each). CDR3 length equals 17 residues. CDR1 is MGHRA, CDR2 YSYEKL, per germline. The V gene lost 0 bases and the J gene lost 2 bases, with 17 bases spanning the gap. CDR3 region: CASSQDSGDGGAYEQYF. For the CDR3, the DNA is TGCGCCAGCAGCCAAGATTCCGGTGATGGGGGAGCCTACGAGCAGTACTTC.

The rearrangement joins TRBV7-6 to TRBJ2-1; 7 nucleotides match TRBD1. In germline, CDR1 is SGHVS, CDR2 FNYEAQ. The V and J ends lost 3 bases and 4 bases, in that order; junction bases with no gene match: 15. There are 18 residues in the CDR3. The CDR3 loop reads CASSFLQGVSALYNEQFF. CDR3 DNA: TGTGCCAGCAGCTTTCTGCAGGGGGTTTCGGCCTTATACAATGAGCAGTTCTTC.

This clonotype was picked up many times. The DNA for the CDR3 is TGTGCCAGCAGCTTGAAGCGGGATATGGAGCAGTACTTC. It codes for CASSLKRDMEQYF. V is TRBV7-2 and J is TRBJ2-7, with 7 bases aligning to TRBD2. CDR3 length equals 13 residues. V lost 3 bases and J lost 7; bases outside the gene matches: 6. Germline assignment: CDR1 SGHTA and CDR2 FQGNSA.

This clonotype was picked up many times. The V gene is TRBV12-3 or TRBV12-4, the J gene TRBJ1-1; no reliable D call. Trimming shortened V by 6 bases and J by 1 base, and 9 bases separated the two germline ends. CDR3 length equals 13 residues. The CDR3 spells CASSSYQNTEAFF. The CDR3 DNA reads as TGTGCCAGCAGCTCTTACCAGAACACTGAAGCTTTCTTT.

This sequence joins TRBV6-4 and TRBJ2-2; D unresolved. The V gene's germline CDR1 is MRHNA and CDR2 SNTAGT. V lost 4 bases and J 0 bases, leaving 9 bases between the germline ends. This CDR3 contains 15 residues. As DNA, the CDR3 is TGTGCCAGCAGTGTAGTGGGTTCGAACACCGGGGAGCTGTTTTTT. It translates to CASSVVGSNTGELFF.

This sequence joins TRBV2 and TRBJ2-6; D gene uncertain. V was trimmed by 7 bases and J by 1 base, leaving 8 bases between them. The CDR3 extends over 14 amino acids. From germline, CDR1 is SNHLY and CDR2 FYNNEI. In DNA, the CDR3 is TGTGCCAGCAAGTTGGAATCTGGGGCCAACGTCCTGACTTTC. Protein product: CASKLESGANVLTF.

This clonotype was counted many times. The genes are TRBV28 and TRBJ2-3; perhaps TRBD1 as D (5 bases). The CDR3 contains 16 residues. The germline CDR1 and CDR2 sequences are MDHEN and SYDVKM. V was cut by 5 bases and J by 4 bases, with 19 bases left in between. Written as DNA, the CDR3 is TGTGCCAGCAGTCAACCAGGCATTGGCAGGGCAGATACGCAGTATTTT. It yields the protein CASSQPGIGRADTQYF.

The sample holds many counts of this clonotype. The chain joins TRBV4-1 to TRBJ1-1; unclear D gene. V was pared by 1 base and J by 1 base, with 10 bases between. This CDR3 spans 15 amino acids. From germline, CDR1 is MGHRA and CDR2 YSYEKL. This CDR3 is CASSQVTAANTEAFF. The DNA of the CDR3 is TGCGCCAGCAGCCAAGTTACAGCGGCGAACACTGAAGCTTTCTTT.

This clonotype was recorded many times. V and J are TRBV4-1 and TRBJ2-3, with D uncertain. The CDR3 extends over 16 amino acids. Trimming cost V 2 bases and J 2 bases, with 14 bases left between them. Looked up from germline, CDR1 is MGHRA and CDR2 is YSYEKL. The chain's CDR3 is CASSQRVERTTDTQYF. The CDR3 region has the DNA TGCGCCAGCAGCCAAAGAGTGGAGCGCACCACAGATACGCAGTATTTT.

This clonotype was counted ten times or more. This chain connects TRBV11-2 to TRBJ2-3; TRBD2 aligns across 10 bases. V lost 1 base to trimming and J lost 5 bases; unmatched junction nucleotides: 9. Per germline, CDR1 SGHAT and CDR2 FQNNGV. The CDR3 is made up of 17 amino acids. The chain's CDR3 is CASSLVPAGGPGDTQYF. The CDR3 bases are TGTGCCAGCAGCTTAGTTCCAGCGGGAGGGCCTGGAGATACGCAGTATTTT. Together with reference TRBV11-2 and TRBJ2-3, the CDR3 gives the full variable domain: EAGVAQSPRYKIIEKRQSVAFWCNPISGHATLYWYQQILGQGPKLLIQFQNNGVVDDSQLPKDRFSAERLKGVDSTLKIQPAKLEDSAVYLCASSLVPAGGPGDTQYFGPGTRLTVL.

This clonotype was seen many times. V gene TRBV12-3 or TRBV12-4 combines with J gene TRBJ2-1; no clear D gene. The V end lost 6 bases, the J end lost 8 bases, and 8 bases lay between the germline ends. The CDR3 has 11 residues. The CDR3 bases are TGTGCCAGCAGCCCCGGCCATGAGCAGTTCTTC. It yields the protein CASSPGHEQFF.

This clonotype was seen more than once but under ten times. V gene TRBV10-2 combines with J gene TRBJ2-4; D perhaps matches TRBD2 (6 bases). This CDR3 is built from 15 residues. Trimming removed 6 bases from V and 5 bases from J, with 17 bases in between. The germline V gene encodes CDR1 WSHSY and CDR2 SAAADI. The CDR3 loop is CASREPGLIENIQYF. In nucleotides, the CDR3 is TGCGCCAGCAGAGAACCGGGACTGATTGAAAACATTCAGTACTTC.